A single sample is the source of the 11 T cell receptor beta chains below, sequenced in a study of blood T cell repertoires in COVID-19. The method was immunoSEQ multiplex PCR; TCRdb's version includes in-frame clones alone and lacks a portion of them. The table records 25,000 to 30,000 clones, over 75% of them present only once. Source material: peripheral blood. The receptors derive from a man in his 70s with active COVID-19.

The V call is TRBV7-2, the J call TRBJ1-2; 7 positions agree with TRBD1. With V trimmed by 0 bases and J by 0 bases, 10 bases remained unmatched. The CDR3 is made up of 18 amino acids. Germline values: CDR1 SGHTA, CDR2 FQGNSA. The CDR3: CASSLADRAAKPNYGYTF. Here the CDR3 DNA reads TGTGCCAGCAGCTTAGCTGACAGGGCCGCGAAACCTAACTATGGCTACACCTTC.

The chain joins TRBV14 to TRBJ2-2; D perhaps matches TRBD2 (5 bases). The V gene's germline CDR1 is SGHDN and CDR2 FVKESK. The CDR3 covers 15 residues. The V gene lost 2 bases and the J gene lost 6 bases, with 13 bases spanning the gap. The CDR3 coding sequence is TGTGCCAGCAGCCAACGAAGGACTTATCCCGGGGAGCTGTTTTTT. This codes for CASSQRRTYPGELFF.

V is TRBV4-1 and J is TRBJ2-3; 7 nucleotides match TRBD1. The J segment lost 1 base and the V segment lost 5 bases, leaving 9 bases of the junction unmatched. Germline CDR1 reads MGHRA; CDR2 reads YSYEKL. This CDR3 has 16 residues. The CDR3 region has the DNA TGCGCCAGCAGCGAAATGCCCGGACAGGGCACAGATACGCAGTATTTT. Translating it yields CASSEMPGQGTDTQYF.

This sequence joins TRBV7-8 and TRBJ2-1; 12 positions match TRBD2. Germline CDR1 is SGHVS and CDR2 is FQNEAQ. V dropped 5 bases and J dropped 7; count of bases not matched to a gene: 15. The CDR3 runs 18 residues. The CDR3 region is CASSPTPGTSGSRNEQFF. As DNA, the CDR3 is TGTGCCAGCAGCCCGACCCCCGGGACTAGCGGGTCCCGGAATGAGCAGTTCTTC.

This clone appeared a single time. Written as DNA, the CDR3 is TGCAGCGTTGACGGACTAGCGGGGGACAATGAGCAGTTCTTC. Translating gives CSVDGLAGDNEQFF. The chain recombines TRBV29-1 with TRBJ2-1; TRBD2 matches at 13 bases. CDR3 size: 14 residues. The V segment lost 3 bases and the J segment 5 bases; nucleotides outside the gene matches: 1. Germline loops: CDR1 SQVTM, CDR2 ANQGSEA.

The chain couples TRBV21-1 to TRBJ2-7; the tabulated D call, TRBD2, remains unverified against the DNA. TRBV21-1 is a known pseudogene. The CDR3 sequence is 20 residues long. The DNA for the CDR3 is TGTGCCAGCAGCAGCGGGGGCATGGACCATCAGGCCCCCGGACGCTACGAGCAGTACTTC. Its translation: CASSSGGMDHQAPGRYEQYF.

The genes are TRBV6-5 and TRBJ2-1; 10 positions agree with TRBD1. CDR3 length: 15 amino acids. J gave up 9 bases and V 9 bases, and 14 bases lay outside the gene matches. CDR1 is MNHEY and CDR2 is SVGAGI in the germline V gene. The CDR3 spells CASILGTGARGEQFF. CDR3 DNA sequence: TGTGCCAGTATATTGGGGACAGGGGCGAGAGGTGAGCAGTTCTTC.

V usage is TRBV18 and J usage is TRBJ2-1, with a weak D call TRBD2 (6 bases). Trimming stripped 0 bases from V and 2 bases from J, with 11 bases between. The CDR3 has 16 residues. Germline V gene data show CDR1 as KGHSH and CDR2 as LQKENI. The CDR3 reads CASSPPRGLAYNEQFF. CDR3 DNA: TGTGCCAGCTCACCACCGAGGGGACTGGCCTACAATGAGCAGTTCTTC. Supplemented by reference TRBV18 and TRBJ2-1, the full variable domain reads NAGVMQNPRHLVRRRGQEARLRCSPMKGHSHVYWYRQLPEEGLKFMVYLQKENIIDESGMPKERFSAEFPKEGPSILRIQQVVRGDSAAYFCASSPPRGLAYNEQFFGPGTRLTVL.

The chain has TRBV6-2 or TRBV6-3 and TRBJ2-1; D gene uncertain. V was trimmed by 0 bases and J by 3 bases, leaving 12 bases between them. Germline CDR1 is MNHEY and CDR2 is SVGEGT. The CDR3 totals 16 residues. The CDR3 protein is CASSYSSAGYYNEQFF. The DNA for the CDR3 is TGTGCCAGCAGTTACTCATCGGCAGGATACTACAATGAGCAGTTCTTC.

This clone was observed a few times. The DNA of the CDR3 is TGTGCCTGGAAGGAGACAGGGGAACAAGAGACCCAGTACTTC. Translated: CAWKETGEQETQYF. The chain combines TRBV30 with TRBJ2-5; TRBD1 matches at 8 bases. The germline CDR1 and CDR2 sequences are GTSNPN and SVGIG (reference sequence). Trimming took 4 bases from V and 2 from J; bases not matched to a gene: 6. The CDR3 is made up of 14 amino acids. The complete variable domain, with remaining parts taken from reference TRBV30 and TRBJ2-5, reads SQTIHQWPATLVQPVGSPLSLECTVEGTSNPNLYWYRQAAGRGLQLLFYSVGIGQISSEVPQNLSASRPQDRQFILSSKKLLLSDSGFYLCAWKETGEQETQYFGPGTRLLVL.

This clone appeared a single time. J is TRBJ2-3 and V is TRBV11-1, with 9 bases identical to TRBD2. CDR1 is SGHAT, CDR2 FQDESV, per germline (reference sequence). J lost 4 bases, V lost 3 bases, and 5 bases had no gene match. The CDR3 totals 15 residues. Here the CDR3 reads CASSLGSGGADTQYF. In nucleotides, the CDR3 is TGTGCCAGCAGCTTGGGTAGCGGGGGCGCAGATACGCAGTATTTT. Variable domain in full (rest from reference TRBV11-1 and TRBJ2-3): EAEVAQSPRYKITEKSQAVAFWCDPISGHATLYWYRQILGQGPELLVQFQDESVVDDSQLPKDRFSAERLKGVDSTLKIQPAELGDSAMYLCASSLGSGGADTQYFGPGTRLTVL.